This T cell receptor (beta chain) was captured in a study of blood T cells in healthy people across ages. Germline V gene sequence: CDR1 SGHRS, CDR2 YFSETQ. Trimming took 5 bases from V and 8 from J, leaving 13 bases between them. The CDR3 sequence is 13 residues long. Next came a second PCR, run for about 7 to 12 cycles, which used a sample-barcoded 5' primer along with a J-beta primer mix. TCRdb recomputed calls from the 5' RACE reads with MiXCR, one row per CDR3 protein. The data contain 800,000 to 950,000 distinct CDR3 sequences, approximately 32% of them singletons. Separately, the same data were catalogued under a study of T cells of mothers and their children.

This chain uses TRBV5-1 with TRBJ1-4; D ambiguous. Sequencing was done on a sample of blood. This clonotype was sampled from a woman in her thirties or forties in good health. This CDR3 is CASRSGASEKLFF. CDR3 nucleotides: TGCGCCAGCAGATCAGGAGCAAGCGAAAAACTGTTTTTT.